The T cell receptor beta chain described here comes from a study of T-cell reconstitution after alpha-beta-depleted transplantation in children. A TCRbeta library incorporating unique molecular identifiers was prepared. TCRdb reprocessed the PCR reads via MiXCR and lists one record per CDR3 protein. This sample yields roughly 400,000 distinct CDR3 sequences, of which around 21% are seen a single time; 3.8% belongs to the top ten. The CDR3 contains 16 residues. Germline V CDR1 and CDR2: SEHNR, FQNEAQ (reference sequence). Trimming stripped 1 base from V and 2 bases from J, with 15 bases between. This clonotype appeared a single time.

This clonotype was obtained from a human donor who donated a stem cell graft to a child with acute myeloid leukemia. Sample: PBMCs from the stem cell graft donor, taken from the stem cell graft. The rearrangement uses TRBV7-9 and TRBJ2-7, with D possibly matching TRBD2 (7 bases). Here the CDR3 reads CASSLVGGGLTYEQYF. The DNA of the CDR3 is TGTGCCAGCAGCTTAGTCGGCGGGGGCCTAACCTACGAGCAGTACTTC.